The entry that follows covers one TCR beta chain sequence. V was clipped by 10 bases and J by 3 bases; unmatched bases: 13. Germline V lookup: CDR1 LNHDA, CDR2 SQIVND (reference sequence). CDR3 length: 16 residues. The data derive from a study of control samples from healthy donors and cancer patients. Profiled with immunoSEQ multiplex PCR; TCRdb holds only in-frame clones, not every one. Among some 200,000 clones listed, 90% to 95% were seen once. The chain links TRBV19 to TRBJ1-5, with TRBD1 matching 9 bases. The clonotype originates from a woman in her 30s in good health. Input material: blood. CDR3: CATRTGERGDNQPQHF. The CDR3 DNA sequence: TGTGCCACTAGGACAGGGGAAAGAGGGGACAATCAGCCCCAGCATTTT. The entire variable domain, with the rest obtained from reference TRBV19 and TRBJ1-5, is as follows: DGGITQSPKYLFRKEGQNVTLSCEQNLNHDAMYWYRQDPGQGLRLIYYSQIVNDFQKGDIAEGYSVSREKKESFPLTVTSAQKNPTAFYLCATRTGERGDNQPQHFGDGTRLSIL.